This T cell receptor beta chain was observed in a study of shared clonotypes between healthy human individuals. The overall study: Donor composition was two women and a few men, aged 18 to 49.

The study's findings and limits: Few donors restricted represented genetic and exposure-history diversity. Clonotypes shared by all four donors outscored non-shared clonotypes in generation probability.

The germline V gene encodes CDR1 GTSNPN and CDR2 SVGIG (reference sequence). The CDR3 extends over 15 amino acids. V was shortened by 0 bases and J by 6 bases, with 16 bases between the two germline ends. The table lists this clone with many counts. Its target is not known. TCRdb's copy holds only in-frame clones and misses some; the assay was immunoSEQ multiplex PCR. The sample holds roughly 1 million clones, 75% to 85% seen once. This sequence was found in a man aged 18-30 years in good health. Some clones in this sample may be carry-over from other donors' samples. Sequences were obtained from memory CD4+ T cells from PBMCs. Sample subset: CD45RA-negative fraction. The chain links TRBV30 to TRBJ2-3; D may match TRBD1 or TRBD2 (5 bases each). CDR3 sequence reads: CAWSVPERGSDTQYF. CDR3 coding DNA: TGTGCCTGGAGTGTACCGGAGAGGGGATCGGATACGCAGTATTTT.